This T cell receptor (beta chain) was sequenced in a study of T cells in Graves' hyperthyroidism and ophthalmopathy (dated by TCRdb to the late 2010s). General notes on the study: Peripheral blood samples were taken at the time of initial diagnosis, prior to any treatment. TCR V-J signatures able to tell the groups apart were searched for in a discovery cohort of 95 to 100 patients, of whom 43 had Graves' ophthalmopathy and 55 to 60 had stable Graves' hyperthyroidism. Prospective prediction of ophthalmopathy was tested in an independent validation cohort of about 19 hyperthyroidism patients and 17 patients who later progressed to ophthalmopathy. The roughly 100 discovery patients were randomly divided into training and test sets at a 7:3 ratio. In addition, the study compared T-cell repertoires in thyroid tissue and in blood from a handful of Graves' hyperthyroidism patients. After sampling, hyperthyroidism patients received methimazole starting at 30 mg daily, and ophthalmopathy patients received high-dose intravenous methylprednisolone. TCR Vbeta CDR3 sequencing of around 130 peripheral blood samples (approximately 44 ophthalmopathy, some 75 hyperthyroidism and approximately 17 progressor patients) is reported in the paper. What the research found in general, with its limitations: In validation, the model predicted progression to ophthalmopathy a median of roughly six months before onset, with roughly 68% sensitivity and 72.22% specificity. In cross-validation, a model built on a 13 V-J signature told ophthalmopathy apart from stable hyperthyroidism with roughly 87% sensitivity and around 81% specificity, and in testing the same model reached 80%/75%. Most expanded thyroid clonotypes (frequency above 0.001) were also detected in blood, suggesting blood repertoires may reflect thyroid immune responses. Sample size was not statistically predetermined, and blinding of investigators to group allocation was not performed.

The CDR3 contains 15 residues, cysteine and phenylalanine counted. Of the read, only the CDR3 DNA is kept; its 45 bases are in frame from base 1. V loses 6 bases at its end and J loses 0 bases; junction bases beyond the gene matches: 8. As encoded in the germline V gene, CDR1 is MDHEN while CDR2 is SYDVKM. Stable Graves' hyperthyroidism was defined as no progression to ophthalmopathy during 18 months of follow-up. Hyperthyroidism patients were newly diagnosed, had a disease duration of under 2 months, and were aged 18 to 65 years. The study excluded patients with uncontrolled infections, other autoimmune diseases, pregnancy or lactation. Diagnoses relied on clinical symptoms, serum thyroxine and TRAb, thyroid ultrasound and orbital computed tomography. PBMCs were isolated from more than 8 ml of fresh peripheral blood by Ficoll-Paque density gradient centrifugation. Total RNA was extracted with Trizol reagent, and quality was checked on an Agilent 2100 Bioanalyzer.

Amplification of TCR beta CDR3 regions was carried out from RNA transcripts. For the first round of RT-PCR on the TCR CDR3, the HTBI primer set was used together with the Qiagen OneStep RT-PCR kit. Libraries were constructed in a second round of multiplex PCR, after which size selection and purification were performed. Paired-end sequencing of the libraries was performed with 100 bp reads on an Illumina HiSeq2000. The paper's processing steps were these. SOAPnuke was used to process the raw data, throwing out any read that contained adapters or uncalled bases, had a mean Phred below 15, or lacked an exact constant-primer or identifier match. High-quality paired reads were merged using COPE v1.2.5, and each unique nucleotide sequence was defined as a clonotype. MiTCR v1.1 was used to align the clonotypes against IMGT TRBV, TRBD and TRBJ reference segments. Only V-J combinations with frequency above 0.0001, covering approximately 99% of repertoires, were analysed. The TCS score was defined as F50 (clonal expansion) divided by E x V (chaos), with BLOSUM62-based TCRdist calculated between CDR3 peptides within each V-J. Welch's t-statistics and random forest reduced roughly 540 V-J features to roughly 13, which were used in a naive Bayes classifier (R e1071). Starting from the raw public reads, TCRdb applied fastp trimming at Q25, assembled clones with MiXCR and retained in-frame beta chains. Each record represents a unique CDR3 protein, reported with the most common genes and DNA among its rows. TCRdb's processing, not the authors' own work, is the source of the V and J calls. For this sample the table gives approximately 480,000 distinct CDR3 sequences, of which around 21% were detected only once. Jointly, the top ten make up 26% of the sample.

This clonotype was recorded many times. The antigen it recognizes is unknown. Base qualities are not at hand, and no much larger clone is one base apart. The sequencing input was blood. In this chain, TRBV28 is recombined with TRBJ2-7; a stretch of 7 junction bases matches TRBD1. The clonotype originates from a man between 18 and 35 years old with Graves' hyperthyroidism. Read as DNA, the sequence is TGTGCCAGCAGCCGCAACAGGGGAAACTCCTACGAGCAGTACTTC. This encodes CASSRNRGNSYEQYF.